This T cell receptor beta chain was documented in a study of blood T cell repertoires in COVID-19. About the research overall: Acute-phase and convalescent COVID-19 samples originated in the United States, Italy and Spain. T cells, B-cell-depleted T cells, or PBMCs supplied cDNA or gDNA.

Germline V gene lookup returns CDR1 SGHDT and CDR2 YYEEEE. The CDR3 totals 16 residues. J was trimmed by 2 bases and V by 5 bases; bases with no gene match: 6. As handled by the study authors: Amplifying reference gene primers gave estimates of nucleated cell counts. Profiled with immunoSEQ multiplex PCR; TCRdb holds only in-frame clones, not every one. V and J calls and clone size are as listed in that table; D and trimming were resolved from the DNA. The sample has approximately 110,000 clones, 65% to 90% seen once; the top ten hold around 4.3%. This clone was found a few times. This sequence was found in a man aged 45-65 years with acute or convalescent COVID-19. The chain recombines TRBV5-6 with TRBJ1-5, with TRBD1 matching over 11 bases. Sample: peripheral blood. CDR3 region: CASSTDRGLGNQPQHF. The CDR3 DNA reads as TGTGCCAGCAGTACGGACAGGGGGCTTGGCAATCAGCCCCAGCATTTT.